The entry that follows covers one T cell receptor (beta chain) sequence. Its antigen remains unknown. Produced via immunoSEQ multiplex PCR; TCRdb's table is partial and in-frame only. Here the sample spans roughly 13,000 clones, 55% to 75% being singletons. This sample is drawn from a study of chemoradiotherapy in HPV16-positive cancers. At the level of the study: A couple of HPV16-positive patients' cells yielded candidate HPV-specific clones and common motifs. Regarding the study as a whole: The functional HPV-specific definition rests on just a couple of HPV16-positive patients.

Germline V gene data show CDR1 as SNHLY and CDR2 as FYNNEI. V lost 4 bases, J lost 5 bases, and 8 bases lay in between. This CDR3 has 12 amino acids. Repeated repertoire sampling spanned the course of chemoradiotherapy. This receptor was identified in a human donor with HPV-associated anogenital cancer. Sampling took place from a patient who underwent chemoradiotherapy. The chain employs TRBV2 and TRBJ2-5; D not certain. This CDR3 is CASSGPEETQYF. Written as DNA, the CDR3 is TGTGCCAGCAGTGGCCCGGAGGAGACCCAGTACTTC.